Presented here are 12 T cell receptor beta chains from one specimen sequenced in a study of shared clonotypes between healthy human individuals. Method: immunoSEQ multiplex PCR; TCRdb's copy keeps in-frame clones and lacks some. Counted here are over a million clones, about 80% occurring once; the ten biggest clones make up more than 0.55%. Sequencing was performed on memory CD4+ T cells from PBMCs. The subset: CD45RA-negative fraction. These TCRs come from a man between 18 and 35 years old in good health. Some clones in this sample may be carry-over from other donors' samples.

The V gene is TRBV5-6, the J gene TRBJ2-7, with a weak D call TRBD1 (5 bases). The CDR3 runs 16 residues. CDR1 and CDR2 (germline): SGHDT, YYEEEE. The ends were cut back, 2 bases at V and 2 bases at J, with 17 bases in the middle. In DNA form, the CDR3 reads TGTGCCAGCAGCTTAAAAATCCAGGGTTTCGCCTACGAGCAGTACTTC. Protein: CASSLKIQGFAYEQYF.

The chain has TRBV4-1 and TRBJ1-1; D call uncertain. The V end lost 4 bases, the J end lost 7 bases, and 10 bases lay between the germline ends. The CDR3 runs 12 residues. Germline CDR1 and CDR2: MGHRA and YSYEKL. Here the CDR3 DNA reads TGCGCCAGCAGCCCCCATGTGGGTGAAGCTTTCTTT. Its protein product is CASSPHVGEAFF.

Comment on this clone: This CDR3 is also generated by other DNA sequences in the sample. The chain employs TRBV2 and TRBJ2-1; D gene uncertain. The V end lost 6 bases, the J end lost 5 bases, and 2 bases lay between the germline ends. The CDR3 extends over 10 amino acids. The germline V gene has CDR1 SNHLY and CDR2 FYNNEI. CDR3 coding DNA: TGTGCCAGCAGCGACAATGAGCAGTTCTTC. Translating it yields CASSDNEQFF.

The chain recombines TRBV7-9 with TRBJ2-4, with D possibly matching TRBD2 (5 bases). Germline V CDR1 and CDR2: SEHNR, FQNEAQ (reference sequence). The CDR3 is made up of 13 amino acids. The V gene lost 5 bases and the J gene lost 8 bases, with 13 bases spanning the gap. As DNA, the CDR3 is TGTGCCAGCAGCCCCCCGGGATGGGACATTCAGTACTTC. As protein: CASSPPGWDIQYF.

The chain uses TRBV28 and TRBJ1-4; TRBD1 matches at 7 bases. V trimming: 4 bases; J trimming: 8 bases; junction bases outside the gene matches: 7. CDR3 length: 14 amino acids. The germline CDR1 and CDR2 sequences are MDHEN and SYDVKM. CDR3 protein: CASSSDRVREKLFF. The CDR3 DNA follows: TGTGCCAGCAGTTCCGACAGGGTACGAGAAAAACTGTTTTTT.

This chain joins TRBV5-1 and TRBJ2-1, with 9 bases identical to TRBD2. The CDR3 length is 16 residues. V gave up 3 bases and J gave up 8 bases; unmatched junction bases: 12. Germline CDR1 and CDR2: SGHRS and YFSETQ. CDR3 in DNA: TGCGCCAGCAGCTCCGCCGGAGCGGGAGGATTAGATGAGCAGTTCTTC. Its translation is CASSSAGAGGLDEQFF.

J is TRBJ2-2 and V is TRBV4-2, with 11 bases lining up with TRBD2. J gave up 3 bases and V 1 base, and 13 bases lay outside the gene matches. Germline V gives CDR1 LGHNA, CDR2 YNFKEQ. There are 20 residues in the CDR3. As DNA, the CDR3 is TGTGCCAGCAGCCAAGGTCTCCGAAGGGGGACTAGCGGATACACCGGGGAGCTGTTTTTT. Translating it yields CASSQGLRRGTSGYTGELFF.

The genes are TRBV30 and TRBJ2-7; 9 positions agree with TRBD2. The V gene's germline CDR1 is GTSNPN and CDR2 SVGIG (reference sequence). The CDR3 contains 15 residues. The chain's CDR3 is CASKRAGGRAYEQYF. CDR3 in DNA: TGTGCAAGCAAGCGGGCGGGAGGGCGAGCCTACGAGCAGTACTTC.

The count of this clone is one. The rearrangement links TRBV18 to TRBJ2-1; D gene ambiguous. Per the germline V gene, CDR1 is KGHSH and CDR2 is LQKENI. This CDR3 region has 14 residues. Trimming left V 6 bases short and J 4 bases short, with 13 bases between. As DNA, the CDR3 is TGTGCCAGCTCTTCCGACCGTTCATACAATGAGCAGTTCTTC. Its translation is CASSSDRSYNEQFF.

The chain has TRBV28 and TRBJ2-1, with 11 bases identical to TRBD1. The CDR3 extends over 15 amino acids. Per the germline V gene, CDR1 is MDHEN and CDR2 is SYDVKM. The junction had 5 bases not matched to a gene; V was cut back by 3 bases and J by 7 bases. DNA of the CDR3: TGTGCCAGCAGTTTGGGACAGGGGGTAAGAAATGAGCAGTTCTTC. Its translation: CASSLGQGVRNEQFF.

CDR3 sequence (DNA): TGTGCCAGCAGCGGGACTAGCGGGAGGACCGAGCAGTACTTC. Its protein product is CASSGTSGRTEQYF. The chain employs TRBV5-4 and TRBJ2-7, with TRBD2 matching over 15 bases. Germline-derived CDR1 and CDR2 are SGHNT and YYREEE (reference sequence). CDR3 size: 14 residues. J gave up 6 bases and V 4 bases, and 2 bases lay outside the gene matches.

The V and J genes are TRBV27 and TRBJ2-1; TRBD2 agrees at 10 bases. This CDR3 is built from 15 residues. J gave up 5 bases and V 5 bases, and 6 bases lay outside the gene matches. Germline loops: CDR1 MNHEY, CDR2 SMNVEV (reference sequence). In DNA, the CDR3 is TGTGCCAGCAGTCTCCGCCTAGCGGGAGACAATGAGCAGTTCTTC. Protein: CASSLRLAGDNEQFF.